This TCR beta chain comes out of a study of neurological immune-mediated disorders. Sample time point: longitudinal time-point 1 (baseline). TCRdb ran MiXCR on the 5' RACE reads and lists one entry per CDR3 protein. The repertoire holds about 71,000 distinct CDR3 sequences, with around 15% as singletons. This clonotype was seen repeatedly, ten times or more. The V gene end was trimmed by 2 bases and the J gene end by 9 bases; junction bases not matched to a gene: 5. The length of the CDR3 is 16 residues. Germline V gene sequence: CDR1 SGHKS, CDR2 YYEKEE (reference sequence). The sequence came from a female donor with HTLV-1-associated myelopathy (HAM/TSP). The J gene is TRBJ2-1, the V gene TRBV5-5, with 16 bases identical to TRBD2. Sequencing input: PBMCs. CDR3 nucleotide sequence: TGTGCCAGCAGCTTTCTAGGGACTAGCGGGGGGGGTGAGCAGTTCTTC. It codes for CASSFLGTSGGGEQFF.